Listed here are 25 T cell receptor beta chains from one sample, sequenced in a study of chronic HIV infection and antiretroviral therapy. TCRdb redid the calling of the 5' RACE reads with MiXCR, one entry per CDR3 protein. The sample carries fewer than 40,000 distinct CDR3 sequences, roughly 8.8% recorded once. The specimen was peripheral blood. These receptor sequences come from an adult who had HIV and had not received antiretroviral therapy, or was an uninfected healthy control (not recorded which).

Many counts were recorded for this clonotype. This sequence joins TRBV29-1 and TRBJ2-1, with TRBD2 as a possible D gene (5 bases). Germline assignment: CDR1 SQVTM and CDR2 ANQGSEA. The CDR3 covers 15 residues. V was cut by 1 base and J by 4 bases, with 14 bases left in between. This CDR3 reads CSVEGPEEGYNEQFF. The CDR3 DNA sequence: TGCAGCGTTGAAGGGCCCGAAGAGGGATACAATGAGCAGTTCTTC.

This clonotype was observed many times. CDR3 sequence: CSARQVSYNEQFF. DNA for the CDR3: TGCAGTGCTAGACAAGTCTCCTACAATGAGCAGTTCTTC. The V call is TRBV20-1, the J call TRBJ2-1; no clear D gene. The CDR3 totals 13 residues. Trimming removed 2 bases from V and 0 bases from J, with 5 bases in between. Germline CDR1 reads DFQATT; CDR2 reads SNEGSKA (reference sequence).

This chain joins TRBV6-6 and TRBJ1-5; tentatively, D is TRBD1 (5 bases). The germline V gene encodes CDR1 MNHNY and CDR2 SVGAGI (reference sequence). Trimming left V 4 bases short and J 0 bases short, with 19 bases between. This CDR3 comprises 18 residues. CDR3 DNA sequence: TGTGCCAGCAGTTCGCGGGGGGATAGTTCCTATAGCAATCAGCCCCAGCATTTT. Translated, it gives CASSSRGDSSYSNQPQHF.

This clonotype came up a few times. The chain couples TRBV4-2 to TRBJ1-2; perhaps TRBD1 as D (6 bases). The CDR3 sequence is 15 residues long. From germline, CDR1 is LGHNA and CDR2 YNFKEQ. With 3 bases removed from V and 7 bases from J, the gap between germline ends came to 18 bases. CDR3 amino acids: CASSHEGGEVSGYTF. The CDR3 DNA reads as TGTGCCAGCAGCCATGAGGGGGGGGAAGTCAGTGGCTACACCTTC.

This chain uses TRBV29-1 with TRBJ2-5; 10 nucleotides match TRBD1. The CDR3 is 14 residues long. The V gene end was trimmed by 3 bases and the J gene end by 5 bases; junction bases not matched to a gene: 6. CDR1 is SQVTM, CDR2 ANQGSEA, per germline. The CDR3 DNA reads as TGCAGCGTTGACGGGACAGGGGAAGAGGAGACCCAGTACTTC. Encoded protein: CSVDGTGEEETQYF.

This clonotype was found a few times. V usage is TRBV6-1 and J usage is TRBJ2-7, with 7 bases lining up with TRBD2. This CDR3 region has 13 residues. Per germline, CDR1 MNHNS and CDR2 SASEGT. Trimming took 6 bases from V and 4 from J; bases not matched to a gene: 6. The CDR3 DNA sequence: TGTGCCAGCAGCGACGGGAGGTTATACGAGCAGTACTTC. Protein: CASSDGRLYEQYF.

This clonotype was observed at least ten times. The chain has TRBV5-1 and TRBJ2-3, with TRBD1 as a possible D gene (6 bases). This CDR3 contains 14 residues. V lost 4 bases to trimming and J lost 2 bases, with 11 bases between them. Germline V gives CDR1 SGHRS, CDR2 YFSETQ. The CDR3 here is CASSAGQITDTQYF. The CDR3 DNA follows: TGCGCCAGCAGCGCAGGACAGATCACAGATACGCAGTATTTT.

The table lists this clonotype with many counts. J is TRBJ2-7 and V is TRBV28; no definite D call. CDR1 is MDHEN, CDR2 SYDVKM, per germline. V shed 4 bases and J shed 2 bases, with 9 bases lying between them. The CDR3 length is 13 residues. The CDR3 spells CASSSAAAYEQYF. The DNA of the CDR3 is TGTGCCAGCAGTTCCGCCGCGGCCTACGAGCAGTACTTC.

This clonotype was detected only a few times. This rearrangement joins TRBV10-3 to TRBJ1-5; the match to TRBD1 covers 9 bases. CDR3 length: 13 residues. The germline V gene encodes CDR1 ENHRY and CDR2 SYGVKD. The V segment lost 11 bases and the J segment 3 bases; nucleotides outside the gene matches: 5. CDR3 DNA sequence: TGTGCCTCCACAGGGGGCCTCAATCAGCCCCAGCATTTT. This sequence encodes CASTGGLNQPQHF.

The chain couples TRBV9 to TRBJ2-3; 8 positions agree with TRBD2. CDR1 is SGDLS and CDR2 is YYNGEE in the germline V gene. The CDR3 has 16 residues. The ends lost 4 bases at V and 2 bases at J; junction bases unmatched: 9. CDR3 region: CASSLSSGFFTDTQYF. The CDR3 DNA reads TGTGCCAGCAGCCTCTCTAGCGGGTTTTTCACAGATACGCAGTATTTT.

As to this clonotype: One junction end does not reproduce the germline sequence, and a read error may be involved. V is TRBV10-3 and J is TRBJ2-7; 12 nucleotides match TRBD2. The length of the CDR3 is 15 residues. CDR1 ENHRY and CDR2 SYGVKD come from the germline V gene. The CDR3 DNA sequence: TGTGCCACCAGTGGACTAGCGGGACAAAAGGGGGAGCAGTACTTC. Translation gives CATSGLAGQKGEQYF.

This clonotype was detected only a few times. This chain links TRBV10-3 with TRBJ2-7, with D perhaps matching TRBD1 (6 bases). V dropped 6 bases and J dropped 4 bases, with 10 bases sitting between them. The CDR3 totals 12 residues. Germline V CDR1 and CDR2: ENHRY, SYGVKD. Here the CDR3 DNA reads TGTGCCATCAGAGAGCAGGGGTACGAGCAGTACTTC. Amino acid sequence: CAIREQGYEQYF.

The table lists this clonotype with many counts. This chain connects TRBV2 to TRBJ2-2; 8 bases are shared with TRBD2. CDR3 length: 13 amino acids. Trimming cost V 11 bases and J 5 bases; bases outside gene matches: 7. Germline V CDR1 and CDR2: SNHLY, FYNNEI. The CDR3 nucleotides read TGTGCCTATTTACGCGGGGGGACCGGGGAGCTGTTTTTT. Protein: CAYLRGGTGELFF.

The J gene is TRBJ1-1, the V gene TRBV9; D is uncertain. The V gene's germline CDR1 is SGDLS and CDR2 YYNGEE. Trimming shortened V by 6 bases and J by 1 base, and 13 bases separated the two germline ends. There are 14 residues in the CDR3. In DNA, the CDR3 is TGTGCCAGCAAGCCCGCTTCCGGGAACACTGAAGCTTTCTTT. Protein sequence: CASKPASGNTEAFF.

This clonotype was detected many times. The J gene is TRBJ2-1, the V gene TRBV4-2; D remains ambiguous. Germline CDR1 reads LGHNA; CDR2 reads YNFKEQ. CDR3 length: 16 amino acids. Deletions cut 0 bases from V and 3 bases from J, with 12 bases between. The CDR3 DNA sequence: TGTGCCAGCAGCCAAGAGGCTGGCAGGATCTACAATGAGCAGTTCTTC. Protein sequence: CASSQEAGRIYNEQFF.

This clonotype was counted only a few times. The rearrangement links TRBV29-1 to TRBJ1-1; D remains unclear. This CDR3 contains 13 residues. The germline V gene has CDR1 SQVTM and CDR2 ANQGSEA. V gave up 6 bases and J gave up 2 bases, with 13 bases separating them. The CDR3 loop reads CSVTKTINTEAFF. DNA for the CDR3: TGCAGCGTCACCAAGACAATTAACACTGAAGCTTTCTTT.

This clonotype was found a few times. The V and J genes are TRBV28 and TRBJ1-3; possibly TRBD1 for D (6 bases). The CDR3 loop spans 15 amino acids. Germline CDR1 reads MDHEN; CDR2 reads SYDVKM. V was clipped by 5 bases and J by 0 bases, with 11 bases between them. The CDR3 loop reads CASSQGQSSGNTIYF. Here the CDR3 DNA reads TGTGCCAGCAGTCAAGGACAGAGCTCTGGAAACACCATATATTTT.

This clonotype occurred many times. CDR3 loop: CASSLGGNTEAFF. CDR3 coding DNA: TGTGCCAGCAGCTTGGGGGGGAACACTGAAGCTTTCTTT. The chain uses TRBV5-5 and TRBJ1-1; unclear D gene. Trimming took off 0 bases at V and 1 base at J, with 4 bases between the two ends. Germline V lookup: CDR1 SGHKS, CDR2 YYEKEE (reference sequence). The CDR3 totals 13 residues. The variable domain in full, completed from reference TRBV5-5 and TRBJ1-1, reads DAGVTQSPTHLIKTRGQQVTLRCSPISGHKSVSWYQQVLGQGPQFIFQYYEKEERGRGNFPDRFSARQFPNYSSELNVNALLLGDSALYLCASSLGGNTEAFFGQGTRLTVV.

The chain joins TRBV2 to TRBJ2-1; 8 nucleotides line up with TRBD2. This CDR3 spans 15 amino acids. Germline V CDR1 and CDR2: SNHLY, FYNNEI. With V trimmed by 5 bases and J by 2 bases, 5 bases remained unmatched. The CDR3 region has the DNA TGTGCCAGCAGTATTAGCGGGATAACCTACAATGAGCAGTTCTTC. Amino acid sequence: CASSISGITYNEQFF.

This clonotype has ten or more counts. The chain joins TRBV28 to TRBJ2-2; a weak D match, TRBD2 (7 bases). Trimming left V 4 bases short and J 6 bases short, with 21 bases between. The germline V gene has CDR1 MDHEN and CDR2 SYDVKM. CDR3 size: 17 residues. CDR3 sequence (DNA): TGTGCCAGCAGTTACGCCCCCGGGGGGCGAGGATCCGGGGAGCTGTTTTTT. Its protein is CASSYAPGGRGSGELFF.

This clonotype turned up a few times. The rearrangement joins TRBV29-1 to TRBJ1-4, with 8 bases lining up with TRBD1. Germline V CDR1 and CDR2: SQVTM, ANQGSEA. Trimming at V came to 6 bases and at J to 6 bases, leaving 9 bases not matched to a gene. There are 14 residues in the CDR3. CDR3 in DNA: TGCAGCGTCATGAAGACAGGGGCTGATGAAAAACTGTTTTTT. As protein: CSVMKTGADEKLFF.

Remarks on this clonotype: Being one base from a much bigger clone, this may be a read error. The V and J genes are TRBV12-3 or TRBV12-4 and TRBJ1-1; D perhaps matches TRBD1 (5 bases). The CDR3 covers 16 residues. CDR3 sequence: CASSPRLGAANTETFF. The CDR3, as DNA: TGTGCCAGCAGTCCCCGACTAGGGGCGGCGAACACTGAAACTTTCTTT.

CDR3 region: CASSEALLGQNEKLFF. The CDR3 DNA is TGTGCCAGCAGTGAAGCGCTTCTGGGACAGAATGAAAAACTGTTTTTT. The chain couples TRBV2 to TRBJ1-4; 7 bases match TRBD1. V gave up 0 bases and J gave up 5 bases; unmatched junction bases: 6. CDR1 and CDR2 from the germline V gene are SNHLY and FYNNEI. The CDR3 runs to 16 residues. Variable domain in full (rest from reference TRBV2 and TRBJ1-4): EPEVTQTPSHQVTQMGQEVILRCVPISNHLYFYWYRQILGQKVEFLVSFYNNEISEKSEIFDDQFSVERPDGSNFTLKIRSTKLEDSAMYFCASSEALLGQNEKLFFGSGTQLSVL.

The gene calls are TRBV29-1 and TRBJ2-7, with a tentative D call TRBD2 (5 bases). Germline lookup yields CDR1 SQVTM and CDR2 ANQGSEA. This CDR3 is built from 12 residues. V gave up 0 bases and J gave up 7 bases, with 10 bases separating them. The CDR3 nucleotides are TGCAGCGTTGAAGAGGCCCGGAGGGAGCAGTACTTC. It encodes CSVEEARREQYF.

The gene calls are TRBV27 and TRBJ2-7; a possible D gene is TRBD1 (6 bases). The length of the CDR3 is 11 residues. V was trimmed by 5 bases and J by 6 bases, leaving 8 bases between them. The V gene's germline CDR1 is MNHEY and CDR2 SMNVEV (reference sequence). The CDR3 here is CASSGGGEQYF. The DNA for the CDR3 is TGTGCCAGCAGTGGGGGCGGCGAGCAGTACTTC.